The rows below give T cell receptor beta chains drawn from one sample of a study of blood T cells in healthy people across ages. TCRdb recomputed calls from the 5' RACE reads with MiXCR, one row per CDR3 protein. The sample has about 560,000 distinct CDR3 sequences; around 27% are singletons. The same data also contributed to another study, on T cells of mothers and their children.

The sequenced material came from blood. The receptors shown here come from a boy between 2 and 10 years old in good health. Both conserved end residues are part of each CDR3. D genes are given only for firm matches. Clone size is given for some rows only: seen once, a few or many times, or a class if the clone is expanded.

few - TRBJ2-2 TRBV12-3/TRBV12-4 TGTGCCAGCATCGAGGGCCAGAACACCGGGGAGCTGTTTTTT CASIEGQNTGELFF
few TRBD2 TRBJ2-5 TRBV27 TGTGCCAGCAGCCGGGGACTAGCGGTAATCCAAGAGACCCAGTACTTC CASSRGLAVIQETQYF
- - TRBJ1-1 TRBV30 TGTGCCTGGAGTGTTCTGGCGAACACTGAAGCTTTCTTT CAWSVLANTEAFF
- - TRBJ2-7 TRBV6-5 TGTGCCAGCAGTTACTCGGGGGATGGCGAGCAGTACTTC CASSYSGDGEQYF
- - TRBJ2-7 TRBV6-5 TGTGCCAGCGGCCAGTCGGGGGCCACCTACGAGCAGTACTTC CASGQSGATYEQYF
few - TRBJ2-5 TRBV9 TGTGCCAGCAGCCCCACCGGGGCTTCAGATTGGGAGCAGTACTTC CASSPTGASDWEQYF
few TRBD1 TRBJ1-4 TRBV6-2/TRBV6-3 TGTGCCAGCAGTACCCGGGACAGGGTCGGTGAAAAACTGTTTTTT CASSTRDRVGEKLFF
- - TRBJ2-5 TRBV12-3/TRBV12-4 TGTGCCAGCAGTTTTGGGGTTTGGGAGACCCAGTACTTC CASSFGVWETQYF
- TRBD2 TRBJ2-1 TRBV29-1 TGCAGCGTTGACCCGGGACTAGCGAACTACAATGAGCAGTTCTTC CSVDPGLANYNEQFF
few - TRBJ1-1 TRBV3-1 TGTGCCAGCAGCTCTATACAGGGTTCAACTGAAGCTTTCTTT CASSSIQGSTEAFF
- - TRBJ1-1 TRBV5-1 TGCGCCAGCAGCCCCGACAGTATTGAAGCTTTCTTT CASSPDSIEAFF
- - TRBJ2-5 TRBV7-2 TGTGCCAGCAGCTCTCGGGACTGGGGGCTCCAAGAGACCCAGTACTTC CASSSRDWGLQETQYF
- - TRBJ1-2 TRBV3-1 TGTGCCAGCAGCCCGAACTCTCGTACTCGGAGCCATGGCTACACCTTC CASSPNSRTRSHGYTF
- TRBD2 TRBJ2-1 TRBV27 TGTGCCAGCACCAAACTTGGGACTAGCGGGGGGGCTTCTTACAATGAGCAGTTCTTC CASTKLGTSGGASYNEQFF
- TRBD2 TRBJ2-1 TRBV20-1 TGCAGTGCTTTTTCCCCGGGAGGGGTCGGTATCAATGAGCAGTTCTTC CSAFSPGGVGINEQFF
- - TRBJ1-2 TRBV12-3/TRBV12-4 TGTGCCAGCAGTTTAGGTCTCACGGGCTATGGCTACACCTTC CASSLGLTGYGYTF
- - TRBJ2-3 TRBV6-5 TGTGCCAGCAGGTTAAGTCTGTTCACGGATACGCAGTATTTT CASRLSLFTDTQYF
few - TRBJ2-5 TRBV7-2 TGTGCCAGCAGCTGGGCGTCAGAGACCCAGTACTTC CASSWASETQYF
- TRBD2 TRBJ2-3 TRBV5-1 TGCGCCAGCAGCTTCGGACTAGCGGCCACAGATACGCAGTATTTT CASSFGLAATDTQYF
- - TRBJ2-2 TRBV11-2 TGTGCCAGGCCACGACAGACTAACACCGGGGAGCTGTTTTTT CARPRQTNTGELFF
- - TRBJ2-1 TRBV4-1 TGCGCCAGCAGCCAATTAGGACAGACGGGTCTCAATGAGCAGTTCTTC CASSQLGQTGLNEQFF
few TRBD2 TRBJ2-7 TRBV20-1 TGCAGTGCTATAGGGGCGTCCCGGGACTATTTAAACCCCGAGCAGTACTTC CSAIGASRDYLNPEQYF
few - TRBJ1-2 TRBV11-2 TGTGCCAGCAGCGTAGGGCCGGGGCCCTATGGCTACACCTTC CASSVGPGPYGYTF
- - TRBJ2-1 TRBV7-9 TGTGCATCGCGTAGCAGCAACAATGAGCAGTTCTTC CASRSSNNEQFF
- TRBD1 TRBJ1-2 TRBV20-1 TGCAGTGCTAGCCTGACAGGGGTCTATGGCTACACCTTC CSASLTGVYGYTF
- - TRBJ2-4 TRBV6-2/TRBV6-3 TGTGCCAGCAGTTACGGAGGCGCGGGGCTAGCCAAAAACATTCAGTACTTC CASSYGGAGLAKNIQYF
- - TRBJ2-1 TRBV3-1 TGTGCCAGCAGCCAAGGGCCAGCGGGCTCCTACAATGAGCAGTTCTTC CASSQGPAGSYNEQFF
few - TRBJ1-5 TRBV20-1 TGCAGTGCTGCCTTCCCTCAGGACAATCAGCCCCAGCATTTT CSAAFPQDNQPQHF
many TRBD2 TRBJ2-5 TRBV6-5 TGTGCCAGCAGACCAGGACTAGCCGGGCAGACCCAGTACTTC CASRPGLAGQTQYF
few - TRBJ1-4 TRBV30 TGTGCCTGGAGTGTACGGAGAAAGGATGAAAAACTGTTTTTT CAWSVRRKDEKLFF
- - TRBJ2-7 TRBV4-1 TGCGCCAGCAGCCAACGGACAGTGAGCGGACGCGAGCAGTACTTC CASSQRTVSGREQYF
- - TRBJ2-1 TRBV29-1 TGCAGCTTCCGGTCGGGAGATGAGCAGTTCTTC CSFRSGDEQFF
few TRBD2 TRBJ2-7 TRBV11-2 TGTGCCAGCAGCTCCTATAGCGGGACTAGCGAATCCTACGAGCAGTACTTC CASSSYSGTSESYEQYF
- - TRBJ1-2 TRBV5-4 TGTGCCAGCAGCTTGGGTTCAGACCCTTATGGCTACACCTTC CASSLGSDPYGYTF
- TRBD1 TRBJ2-1 TRBV12-3/TRBV12-4 TGTGCCAGCAGTTTTCAAGGGGGCGAGCAGTTCTTC CASSFQGGEQFF
- TRBD1 TRBJ1-3 TRBV18 TGTGCCAGCTCACCCGGACAGGGGGCTACGGGAAACACCATATATTTT CASSPGQGATGNTIYF
once TRBD2 TRBJ2-5 TRBV10-3 TGTGCCATCAGAAGCCCGACTAGCACCGAGACCCAGTACTTC CAIRSPTSTETQYF
few - TRBJ1-2 TRBV6-2/TRBV6-3 TGTGCCAGCAGCCGTGGGACCGCCTACCGCCCCTATGGCTACACCTTC CASSRGTAYRPYGYTF
few - TRBJ1-6 TRBV7-9 TGTGCCAGCAGCCCGCGGACGGTGACTAATTCACCCCTCCACTTT CASSPRTVTNSPLHF
few - TRBJ2-2 TRBV9 TGTGCCAGCAGCGTAGAGAGAGGAGGAAACACCGGGGAGCTGTTTTTT CASSVERGGNTGELFF
- - TRBJ2-7 TRBV20-1 TGCAGTGCTAGATCAGGGTGGGGCGAGCAGTACTTC CSARSGWGEQYF
- TRBD1 TRBJ2-1 TRBV7-3 TGTGCCAGCAGCTCGACAGGGGTGAGGGGGTCCTACAATGAGCAGTTCTTC CASSSTGVRGSYNEQFF
few - TRBJ2-3 TRBV7-7 TGTGCTAGCAGCTTTGCGGGTTCAGATACGCAGTATTTT CASSFAGSDTQYF
- - TRBJ1-4 TRBV7-9 TGTGCCAGCAGCTTAGAAGCAACTAATGAAGAACTGTTTTTT CASSLEATNEELFF
- - TRBJ2-7 TRBV20-1 TGCAGTGCTAGAGATTGGGCAGGGGATAACTACGAGCAGTACTTC CSARDWAGDNYEQYF
few TRBD2 TRBJ2-3 TRBV7-2 TGTGCCAGCAGGGGACTAGCGGGAGGCAAGGCAGATACGCAGTATTTT CASRGLAGGKADTQYF
- - TRBJ2-1 TRBV24-1 TGTGCCACCAGTGATAATAAAGGCGCGGGGTCTGAGCAGTTCTTC CATSDNKGAGSEQFF
- TRBD2 TRBJ2-5 TRBV28 TGTGCCAGCAGAAAACTAGCGGGGGGCGGAGCAGAGACCCAGTACTTC CASRKLAGGGAETQYF
- - TRBJ1-5 TRBV6-2/TRBV6-3 TGTGCCAGCAGTTCCAGATCCAATCAGCCCCAGCATTTT CASSSRSNQPQHF
many - TRBJ2-5 TRBV7-2 TGTGCCAGCAGCTTAAAGCGGGACCAAGAGACCCAGTACTTC CASSLKRDQETQYF
few TRBD2 TRBJ2-2 TRBV7-9 TGTGCCATCCCGACTGCTAGCGGGTTGGCGAACACCGGGGAGCTGTTTTTT CAIPTASGLANTGELFF
- TRBD2 TRBJ2-3 TRBV10-3 TGTGCCATCAGTCCTCGGACTAGCGGAGCCACAGATACGCAGTATTTT CAISPRTSGATDTQYF
- - TRBJ1-2 TRBV6-4 TGTGCCAGCAGACCCCGGGATGTATCTAACTATGGCTACACCTTC CASRPRDVSNYGYTF